This T cell receptor beta chain was captured by sequencing in a study of blood T cell repertoires in COVID-19. At the level of the study: Whether acute or convalescent, the COVID-19 samples came from the United States, Italy and Spain. Sources were T cells, B-cell-depleted T cells, or PBMCs; the material itself was cDNA or gDNA.

Source study methods: From reference gene primer amplification, estimates of nucleated cell counts were derived. The repertoire was sequenced with immunoSEQ multiplex PCR; TCRdb's copy has only in-frame clones and lacks some. V and J calls and clone size are those listed in that table; D and trimming were worked out from the DNA. The sample contains tens of thousands of clones, roughly 85% of which appear only once. This clone was counted once. The CDR3 sequence is 14 residues long. Germline CDR1 SGDLS, CDR2 YYNGEE. V lost 0 bases and J lost 3, with 7 bases in between. The TCR comes from a woman of 80 years or more with acute or convalescent COVID-19. Material for sequencing was peripheral blood. The chain uses TRBV9 and TRBJ1-5, with unresolved D. DNA of the CDR3: TGTGCCAGCAGCGTAGGAACAGTCAATCAGCCCCAGCATTTT. Translated, it gives CASSVGTVNQPQHF.